The 12 T cell receptor beta chains below all came from one sample that was sequenced in a study of T cells in Graves' hyperthyroidism and ophthalmopathy. Amplification targeted TCR beta CDR3 regions from RNA transcripts. HTBI primers were employed in a first-round RT-PCR of the TCR CDR3. TCRdb re-analysed the multiplex PCR reads in MiXCR, keeping a single row per CDR3 protein. The sample carries about 500,000 distinct CDR3 sequences, 40% to 50% recorded once. The source material was peripheral blood or thyroid tissue (not recorded which). All receptors come from an adult woman with Graves' disease, either hyperthyroidism or ophthalmopathy (not recorded which).

At least ten counts were recorded for this clonotype. V usage is TRBV7-8 and J usage is TRBJ2-7; maybe TRBD2 (6 bases). The CDR3 totals 15 residues. Trimming pared 5 bases from V and 3 bases from J, leaving 17 bases between. CDR1 SGHVS and CDR2 FQNEAQ come from the germline V gene. The chain's CDR3 is CASSLTGTGIYEQYF. Here the CDR3 DNA reads TGTGCCAGCAGCCTTACCGGGACTGGGATCTACGAGCAGTACTTC.

This sequence joins TRBV30 and TRBJ1-1; D gene uncertain. Germline V gene data show CDR1 as GTSNPN and CDR2 as SVGIG (reference sequence). V lost 3 bases, J lost 3 bases, and 11 bases lay in between. The CDR3 loop spans 13 amino acids. CDR3 residues: CAWSPPKDTEAFF. In DNA, the CDR3 is TGTGCCTGGAGCCCTCCGAAGGACACTGAAGCTTTCTTT. Supplemented by reference TRBV30 and TRBJ1-1, the full variable domain reads SQTIHQWPATLVQPVGSPLSLECTVEGTSNPNLYWYRQAAGRGLQLLFYSVGIGQISSEVPQNLSASRPQDRQFILSSKKLLLSDSGFYLCAWSPPKDTEAFFGQGTRLTVV.

This clonotype was recorded at least ten times. This chain connects TRBV20-1 to TRBJ1-2; D ambiguous. The CDR3 totals 13 residues. Trimming took off 3 bases at V and 2 bases at J, with 10 bases between the two ends. Germline values: CDR1 DFQATT, CDR2 SNEGSKA (reference sequence). CDR3 protein: CSASPQTNYGYTF. The DNA of the CDR3 is TGCAGTGCTAGCCCCCAAACCAACTATGGCTACACCTTC.

Many counts were recorded for this clonotype. V is TRBV20-1 and J is TRBJ2-5; the match to TRBD1 covers 8 bases. V lost 3 bases to trimming and J lost 1 base; unmatched junction nucleotides: 4. The V gene's germline CDR1 is DFQATT and CDR2 SNEGSKA (reference sequence). The CDR3 is 14 residues long. The CDR3 nucleotides read TGCAGTGCTAGGGACAGGGTCGGCCAAGAGACCCAGTACTTC. Translated: CSARDRVGQETQYF.

V gene TRBV12-3 or TRBV12-4 combines with J gene TRBJ2-7, with D possibly being TRBD2 (5 bases). This CDR3 contains 13 residues. Trimming cost V 6 bases and J 4 bases, with 13 bases left between them. CDR3 region: CASRLGRQYEQYF. For the CDR3, the DNA is TGTGCCAGCAGACTAGGGCGGCAATACGAGCAGTACTTC.

This rearrangement joins TRBV2 to TRBJ1-3, with D hard to call. The length of the CDR3 is 16 residues. V was trimmed by 6 bases and J by 2 bases, leaving 17 bases between them. Looked up from germline, CDR1 is SNHLY and CDR2 is FYNNEI. The CDR3 bases are TGTGCCAGCAGCCAACGATCAGAGGGTGCTGGAAACACCATATATTTT. Translation: CASSQRSEGAGNTIYF.

The table lists this clonotype with a count of one. The gene calls are TRBV20-1 and TRBJ1-2; no firm D call. Deletions cut 2 bases from V and 0 bases from J, with 7 bases between. CDR3 length: 13 residues. In germline, CDR1 is DFQATT, CDR2 SNEGSKA (reference sequence). The CDR3 reads CSARPQANYGYTF. DNA of the CDR3: TGCAGTGCTAGACCGCAAGCTAACTATGGCTACACCTTC.

This clonotype was seen a handful of times. The chain combines TRBV4-2 with TRBJ2-2; 11 nucleotides align to TRBD2. The junction had 4 bases not matched to a gene; V was cut back by 0 bases and J by 1 base. Germline CDR1 reads LGHNA; CDR2 reads YNFKEQ. The CDR3 length is 18 residues. The DNA for the CDR3 is TGTGCCAGCAGCCAAGACCGCGGACTAGCGGGGAACACCGGGGAGCTGTTTTTT. Amino acid sequence: CASSQDRGLAGNTGELFF.

The gene calls are TRBV12-3 or TRBV12-4 and TRBJ2-7; TRBD2 matches at 9 bases. The CDR3 has 15 amino acids. Germline trimming cut 7 bases from V and 2 bases from J; bases unmatched to any gene: 9. As DNA, the CDR3 is TGTGCCAGCACCCAAGGGGGACTAGCCGCCTACGAGCAGTACTTC. Translated, it gives CASTQGGLAAYEQYF.

This clonotype came up a few times. The CDR3 loop reads CASSKFNEAFF. CDR3 nucleotides: TGTGCCAGCAGTAAGTTTAATGAAGCTTTCTTT. The V call is TRBV27, the J call TRBJ1-1; D not resolved. In germline, CDR1 is MNHEY, CDR2 SMNVEV (reference sequence). V gave up 5 bases and J gave up 7 bases, with 8 bases separating them. CDR3 length: 11 residues.

The chain joins TRBV20-1 to TRBJ2-7; TRBD2 matches 7 bases. V was pared by 3 bases and J by 2 bases, with 10 bases of the junction left unmatched. This CDR3 is 15 amino acids long. The V gene's germline CDR1 is DFQATT and CDR2 SNEGSKA (reference sequence). This chain's CDR3 is CSARTLAAATYEQYF. In DNA, the CDR3 is TGCAGTGCTAGGACCCTAGCGGCTGCCACCTACGAGCAGTACTTC.

The V gene is TRBV2, the J gene TRBJ1-5, with 11 bases aligning to TRBD1. CDR1 is SNHLY and CDR2 is FYNNEI in the germline V gene. V shed 7 bases, J shed 3 bases, and the junction held 5 bases outside the gene matches. CDR3 length: 15 amino acids. The CDR3 coding sequence is TGTGCCAGCAACCAGGGACAGGGGGTCAATCAGCCCCAGCATTTT. Its translation is CASNQGQGVNQPQHF.